These T cell receptor beta chains were read from a single sample in a study of OX40 agonist ivuxolimab in advanced cancers. Repertoires were generated with immunoSEQ multiplex PCR, while TCRdb's copy carries only in-frame clones and drops some. Of tens of thousands of clones listed, just under 95% are singletons. The sequenced sample was CD4+ or CD8+ T cells sorted from blood, obtained in a trial of the OX40 agonist ivuxolimab. These receptor sequences come from an adult with an advanced solid tumor such as melanoma, head and neck, liver or kidney cancer. Both conserved end residues are part of each CDR3. Each record gives: D gene, clone size, J gene, V gene, CDR3 DNA, CDR3 protein. D genes are given only for firm matches. Size is omitted from some rows. Given values are once, few, many or a class for expanded clones.

D gene: .
clone size: .
J gene: TRBJ2-7
V gene: TRBV4-3
CDR3 DNA: TGCGCCAGCAGCCAAGACCCCCATCGGGGGACCATCTACGAGCAGTACTTC
CDR3 protein: CASSQDPHRGTIYEQYF

D gene: .
clone size: .
J gene: TRBJ2-1
V gene: TRBV13
CDR3 DNA: TGTGCCAGCAGCTGGGGGACCGGAGAACCCCCCGGATACAATGAGCAGTTCTTC
CDR3 protein: CASSWGTGEPPGYNEQFF

D gene: .
clone size: .
J gene: TRBJ2-7
V gene: TRBV18
CDR3 DNA: TGTGCCAGCTCACCCAGCCGGGGGCCCGACGAGCAGTACTTC
CDR3 protein: CASSPSRGPDEQYF

D gene: TRBD1
clone size: .
J gene: TRBJ2-1
V gene: TRBV29-1
CDR3 DNA: TGCAGCGTTGATGGGGGACAGGAGGTTTACAATGAGCAGTTCTTC
CDR3 protein: CSVDGGQEVYNEQFF

D gene: .
clone size: .
J gene: TRBJ1-5
V gene: TRBV15
CDR3 DNA: TGTGCCACCAGCAGAGAGGGCAGAGGACCTGAGCCCCAGCATTTT
CDR3 protein: CATSREGRGPEPQHF

D gene: .
clone size: .
J gene: TRBJ2-3
V gene: TRBV11-2
CDR3 DNA: TGTGCCAGCAGCTTATTCCTTGGTCCAGATACGCAGTATTTT
CDR3 protein: CASSLFLGPDTQYF

D gene: .
clone size: few
J gene: TRBJ1-1
V gene: TRBV29-1
CDR3 DNA: TGCAGCGTTGAAAGGACCGGTGAAGCTTTCTTT
CDR3 protein: CSVERTGEAFF

D gene: TRBD1
clone size: .
J gene: TRBJ1-1
V gene: TRBV28
CDR3 DNA: TGTGCCAGCAGTGGGACAGGGGACACTGAAGCTTTCTTT
CDR3 protein: CASSGTGDTEAFF

D gene: .
clone size: .
J gene: TRBJ2-3
V gene: TRBV5-1
CDR3 DNA: TGCGCCAGCAGCTTGGGGTCGTGGTCGACAGATACGCAGTATTTT
CDR3 protein: CASSLGSWSTDTQYF

D gene: .
clone size: .
J gene: TRBJ2-1
V gene: TRBV2
CDR3 DNA: TGTGCCAGCAGTGAAGTGATGGCTCTCGACTACAATGAGCAGTTCTTC
CDR3 protein: CASSEVMALDYNEQFF

D gene: TRBD1
clone size: .
J gene: TRBJ1-1
V gene: TRBV19
CDR3 DNA: TGTGCCAGTAGTTCAAGACAGGGGATCACTGAAGCTTTCTTT
CDR3 protein: CASSSRQGITEAFF

D gene: TRBD1
clone size: .
J gene: TRBJ2-7
V gene: TRBV28
CDR3 DNA: TGTGCCAGCAGTTTAATCATATCTTCGGGACAGGGCCTCTCCTACGAGCAGTACTTC
CDR3 protein: CASSLIISSGQGLSYEQYF